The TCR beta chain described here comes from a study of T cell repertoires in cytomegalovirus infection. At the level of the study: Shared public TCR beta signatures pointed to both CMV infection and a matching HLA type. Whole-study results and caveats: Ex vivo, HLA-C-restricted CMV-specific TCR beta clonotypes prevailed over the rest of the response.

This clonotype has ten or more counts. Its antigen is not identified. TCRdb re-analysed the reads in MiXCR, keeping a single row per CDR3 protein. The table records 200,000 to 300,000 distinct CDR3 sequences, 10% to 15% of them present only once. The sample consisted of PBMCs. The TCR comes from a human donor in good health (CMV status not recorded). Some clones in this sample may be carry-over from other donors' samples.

The CDR3 coding sequence is TGTGCCAGCAGTGAAGCCGGCGCCACGCAGTATTTT. Translating it yields CASSEAGATQYF. The chain is built from TRBV6-1 and TRBJ2-3; D unclear. CDR1 is MNHNS and CDR2 is SASEGT in the germline V gene. CDR3 length: 12 residues. Trimming took off 0 bases at V and 9 bases at J, with 7 bases between the two ends.